This T cell receptor beta chain is from a study of T cell responses to AZD1222 COVID-19 vaccine. Broader study findings: In the spike-specific TCR repertoire, nearly half reportedly target unmutated variant regions.

The V gene's germline CDR1 is SNHLY and CDR2 FYNNEI. V lost 3 bases to trimming and J lost 1 base, with 11 bases between them. CDR3 length: 15 amino acids. A note on this clone: The antigen remains undetermined.

Profiling relied on immunoSEQ multiplex PCR, and the TCRdb table lists in-frame clones only, not all of them. The repertoire holds approximately 220,000 clones, with 90% to 95% as singletons. V is TRBV2 and J is TRBJ2-3, with a weak D call TRBD2 (6 bases). This receptor was identified in an adult in good health. The sequencing used peripheral blood, collected on day 0 of MenACWY control vaccination. CDR3 sequence reads: CASSDGGIGTDTQYF. The CDR3 DNA follows: TGTGCCAGCAGTGATGGGGGGATCGGCACAGATACGCAGTATTTT.